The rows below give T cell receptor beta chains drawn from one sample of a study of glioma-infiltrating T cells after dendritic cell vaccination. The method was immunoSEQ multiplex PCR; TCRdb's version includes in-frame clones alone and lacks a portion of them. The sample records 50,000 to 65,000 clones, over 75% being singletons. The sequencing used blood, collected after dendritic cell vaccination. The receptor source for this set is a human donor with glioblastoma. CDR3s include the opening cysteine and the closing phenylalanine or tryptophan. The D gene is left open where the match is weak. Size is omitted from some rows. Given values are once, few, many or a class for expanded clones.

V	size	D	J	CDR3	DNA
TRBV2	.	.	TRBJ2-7	CASSEERSSYEQYF	TGTGCCAGCAGTGAAGAGCGGAGCTCCTACGAGCAGTACTTC
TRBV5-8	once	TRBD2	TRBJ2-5	CASSLLASGVETQYF	TGTGCCAGCAGCTTGTTGGCTAGCGGTGTAGAGACCCAGTACTTC
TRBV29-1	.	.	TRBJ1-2	CSAHLRTESYGYTF	TGCAGCGCCCACCTACGGACAGAAAGCTATGGCTACACCTTC
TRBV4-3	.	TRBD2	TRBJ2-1	CASSLTSGGHNEQFF	TGCGCCAGCAGCCTGACTAGCGGGGGTCACAATGAGCAGTTCTTC
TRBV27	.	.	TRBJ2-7	CASSLVAASYEQYF	TGTGCCAGCAGTTTAGTGGCGGCCTCCTACGAGCAGTACTTC
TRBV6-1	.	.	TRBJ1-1	CASSALGGLDEAFF	TGTGCCAGCAGTGCCCTCGGGGGGCTGGACGAAGCTTTCTTT
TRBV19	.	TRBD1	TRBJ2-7	CASSIPGQAGHEQYF	TGTGCCAGTAGTATTCCCGGACAGGCAGGGCACGAGCAGTACTTC
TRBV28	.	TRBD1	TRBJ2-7	CASSSATGGAYEQYF	TGTGCCAGCAGTTCCGCGACAGGGGGGGCCTACGAGCAGTACTTC
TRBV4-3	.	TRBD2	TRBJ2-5	CASSRGTSGETQYF	TGCGCCAGCAGCCGAGGGACTAGCGGAGAGACCCAGTACTTC
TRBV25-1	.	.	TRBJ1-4	CASSETGDNEKLFF	TGTGCCAGCAGTGAAACAGGAGATAATGAAAAACTGTTTTTT
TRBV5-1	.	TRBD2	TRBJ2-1	CASSPSGGLQRNEQFF	TGCGCCAGCAGCCCGTCGGGGGGTCTCCAACGGAATGAGCAGTTCTTC
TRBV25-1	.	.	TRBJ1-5	CASSSWGDQPQHF	TGTGCCAGCAGTAGTTGGGGGGATCAGCCCCAGCATTTT
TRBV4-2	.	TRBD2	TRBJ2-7	CASSHVRGTSAYEQYF	TGTGCCAGCAGCCACGTGCGGGGGACTAGTGCCTACGAGCAGTACTTC
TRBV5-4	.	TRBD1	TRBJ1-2	CASSSGTVIRGYTF	TGTGCCAGCAGCTCCGGGACAGTTATCCGCGGCTACACCTTC
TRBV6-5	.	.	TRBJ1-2	CASSPQGFGYGYTF	TGTGCCAGCAGTCCGCAGGGTTTTGGCTATGGCTACACCTTC
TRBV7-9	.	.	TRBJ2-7	CASSAAYEQYF	TGTGCCAGCAGCGCGGCCTACGAGCAGTACTTC
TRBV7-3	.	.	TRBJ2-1	CASSLFPGNPNEQFF	TGTGCCAGCAGCTTATTCCCAGGAAACCCCAATGAGCAGTTCTTC
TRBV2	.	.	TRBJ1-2	CASKIKQVNYGYTF	TGTGCCAGCAAGATAAAACAGGTGAACTATGGCTACACCTTC
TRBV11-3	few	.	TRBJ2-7	CASSRPGLSYEQYF	TGTGCCAGCAGCCGGCCCGGACTGTCCTACGAGCAGTACTTC
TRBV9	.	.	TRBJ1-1	CASSGTGTEAFF	TGTGCCAGCAGCGGTACAGGGACTGAAGCTTTCTTT
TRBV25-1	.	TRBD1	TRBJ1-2	CASSERTGNGLYGYTF	TGTGCCAGCAGTGAAAGGACAGGCAACGGCCTCTATGGCTACACCTTC
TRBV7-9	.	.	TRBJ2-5	CASSSIPKYGLRETQYF	TGTGCCAGCAGCTCTATCCCTAAATATGGACTACGCGAGACCCAGTACTTC
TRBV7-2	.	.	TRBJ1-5	CASSRQYGNQPQHF	TGTGCCAGCAGCCGACAGTACGGCAATCAGCCCCAGCATTTT
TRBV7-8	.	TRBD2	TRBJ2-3	CASSGGGPTDTQYF	TGTGCCAGCAGCGGCGGGGGGCCTACAGATACGCAGTATTTT
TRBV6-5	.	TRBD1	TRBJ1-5	CASSGQARQPQHF	TGTGCCAGCAGTGGACAGGCGCGTCAGCCCCAGCATTTT
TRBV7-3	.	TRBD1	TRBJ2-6	CATRGTGGELAISGANVLTF	TGTGCCACCCGCGGGACAGGGGGCGAATTGGCCATCTCTGGGGCCAACGTCCTGACTTTC
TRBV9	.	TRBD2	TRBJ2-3	CASSARLAGPTDTQYF	TGTGCCAGCAGCGCCCGACTAGCGGGGCCCACAGATACGCAGTATTTT
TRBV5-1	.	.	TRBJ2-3	CASSLGQGVRTDTQYF	TGCGCCAGCAGCTTGGGGCAAGGGGTACGAACAGATACGCAGTATTTT
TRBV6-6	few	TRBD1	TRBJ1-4	CASSTDRAERKLFF	TGTGCCAGCAGCACCGACAGGGCCGAACGGAAACTGTTTTTT
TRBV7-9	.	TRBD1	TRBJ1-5	CASKCPQGLSYSNQPQHF	TGTGCCAGCAAGTGTCCACAGGGGCTTTCGTATAGCAATCAGCCCCAGCATTTT
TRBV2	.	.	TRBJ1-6	CASKGFLYNSPLHF	TGTGCCAGCAAGGGGTTCCTCTATAATTCACCCCTCCACTTT
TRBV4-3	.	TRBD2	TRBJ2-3	CASSQGPEPGLATDTQYF	TGCGCCAGCAGCCAAGGGCCAGAACCGGGACTAGCCACAGATACGCAGTATTTT
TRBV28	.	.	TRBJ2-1	CASSLSFRLSSYNEQFF	TGTGCCAGCAGTTTATCGTTTAGACTTAGCTCCTACAATGAGCAGTTCTTC
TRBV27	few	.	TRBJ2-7	CASSLYRPGTYEQYF	TGTGCCAGCAGTTTATATAGACCGGGGACCTACGAGCAGTACTTC
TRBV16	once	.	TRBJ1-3	CASSLDYGAGNTIYF	TGTGCCAGCAGTTTGGACTATGGGGCTGGAAACACCATATATTTT
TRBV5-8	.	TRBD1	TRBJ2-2	CASSPDRGNTGELFF	TGTGCCAGCAGCCCCGACAGGGGGAACACCGGGGAGCTGTTTTTT
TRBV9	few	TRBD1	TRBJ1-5	CASSPGTGASNQPQHF	TGTGCCAGCAGTCCCGGGACAGGGGCCTCCAATCAGCCCCAGCATTTT
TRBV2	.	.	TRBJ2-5	CASSDQWTPQYF	TGTGCCAGCAGTGACCAATGGACTCCCCAGTACTTC
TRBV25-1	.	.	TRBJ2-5	CASSETSSETQYF	TGTGCCAGCAGTGAGACTAGTTCCGAGACCCAGTACTTC
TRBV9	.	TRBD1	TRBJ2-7	CASSVDWDRGGEQYF	TGTGCCAGCAGCGTAGACTGGGACAGGGGTGGCGAGCAGTACTTC
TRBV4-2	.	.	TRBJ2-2	CASSQDRVNTGELFF	TGTGCCAGCAGCCAAGATCGAGTGAACACCGGGGAGCTGTTTTTT
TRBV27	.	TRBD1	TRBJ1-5	CATRTGGQPQHF	TGTGCCACCAGGACAGGGGGACAGCCCCAGCATTTT
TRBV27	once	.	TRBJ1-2	CASTGTPAGGYTF	TGTGCCAGCACAGGGACACCCGCAGGAGGCTACACCTTC
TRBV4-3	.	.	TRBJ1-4	CASSQAFSGATNEKLFF	TGCGCCAGCAGCCAAGCTTTCTCAGGGGCAACTAATGAAAAACTGTTTTTT
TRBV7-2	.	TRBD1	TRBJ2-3	CASSLGQGAVDTQYF	TGTGCCAGCAGCTTAGGCCAGGGGGCCGTAGATACGCAGTATTTT
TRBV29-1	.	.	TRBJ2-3	CSVWARSTDTQYF	TGCAGCGTTTGGGCCAGAAGCACAGATACGCAGTATTTT